This T cell receptor beta chain was retrieved from a study of blood T cells in healthy people across ages. A second PCR of about 6 to 11 cycles used a sample-barcoded 5' primer and a J-beta primer mix. A single record per CDR3 protein comes from TCRdb applying MiXCR to the 5' RACE reads. This sample carries 700,000 to 900,000 distinct CDR3 sequences, 20% to 30% of them seen once, and the ten largest clones take 2.5% to 3.5%. Germline CDR1 and CDR2: MDHEN and SYDVKM. V shed 3 bases and J 0 bases; nucleotides not matched to a gene: 4. The CDR3 is 15 amino acids. Only a few counts were recorded for this clonotype. These same records also appear under a second study, on T cells of mothers and their children.

The TCR was taken from a boy between 5 and 17 years old in good health. Sequencing was done on a sample of blood. The rearrangement links TRBV28 to TRBJ1-2; TRBD1 aligns across 7 bases. CDR3 loop: CASSLGDSPNYGYTF. CDR3 sequence (DNA): TGTGCCAGCAGTTTGGGGGACAGCCCTAACTATGGCTACACCTTC.